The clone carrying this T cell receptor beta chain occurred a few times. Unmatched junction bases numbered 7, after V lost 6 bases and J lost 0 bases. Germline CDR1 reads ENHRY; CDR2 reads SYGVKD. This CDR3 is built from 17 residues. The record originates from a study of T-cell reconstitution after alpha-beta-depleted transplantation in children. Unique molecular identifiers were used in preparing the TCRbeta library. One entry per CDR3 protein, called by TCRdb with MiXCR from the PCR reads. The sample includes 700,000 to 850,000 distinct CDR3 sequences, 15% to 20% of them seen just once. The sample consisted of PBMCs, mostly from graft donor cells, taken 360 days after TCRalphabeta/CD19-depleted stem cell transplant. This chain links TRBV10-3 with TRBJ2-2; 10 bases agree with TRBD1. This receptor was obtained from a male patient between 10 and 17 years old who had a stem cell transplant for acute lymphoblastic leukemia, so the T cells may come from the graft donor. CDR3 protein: CAIRSPGQGANTGELFF. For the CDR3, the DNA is TGTGCCATCAGAAGTCCCGGACAGGGGGCGAACACCGGGGAGCTGTTTTTT.